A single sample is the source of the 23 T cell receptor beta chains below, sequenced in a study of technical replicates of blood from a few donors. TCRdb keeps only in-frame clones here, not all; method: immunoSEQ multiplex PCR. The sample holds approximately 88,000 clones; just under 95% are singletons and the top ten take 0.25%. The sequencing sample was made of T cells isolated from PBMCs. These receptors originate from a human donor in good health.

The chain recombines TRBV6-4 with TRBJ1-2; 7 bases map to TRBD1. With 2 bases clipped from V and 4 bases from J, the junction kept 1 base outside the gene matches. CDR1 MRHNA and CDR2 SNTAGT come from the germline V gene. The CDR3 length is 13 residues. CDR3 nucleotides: TGTGCCAGCAGTGACCCAGGGGGCTATGGCTACACCTTC. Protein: CASSDPGGYGYTF.

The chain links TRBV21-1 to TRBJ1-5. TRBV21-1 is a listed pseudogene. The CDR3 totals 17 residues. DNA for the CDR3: TGTGCCAGCAGCAAAACATCGGGGGGAAGGAGCAATCAGCCCCAGCATTTT. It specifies CASSKTSGGRSNQPQHF.

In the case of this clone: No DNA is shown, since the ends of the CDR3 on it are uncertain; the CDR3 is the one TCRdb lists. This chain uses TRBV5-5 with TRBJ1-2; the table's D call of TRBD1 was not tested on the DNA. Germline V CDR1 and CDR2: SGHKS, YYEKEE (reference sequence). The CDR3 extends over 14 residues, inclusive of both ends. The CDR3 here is CASSLEWAGGTGTF.

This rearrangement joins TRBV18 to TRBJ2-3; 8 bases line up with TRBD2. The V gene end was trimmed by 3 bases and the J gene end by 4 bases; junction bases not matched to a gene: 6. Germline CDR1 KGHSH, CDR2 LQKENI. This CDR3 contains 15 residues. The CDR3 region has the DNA TGTGCCAGCTCACCTCGAGCGGGAGAGGCAGATACGCAGTATTTT. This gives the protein CASSPRAGEADTQYF.

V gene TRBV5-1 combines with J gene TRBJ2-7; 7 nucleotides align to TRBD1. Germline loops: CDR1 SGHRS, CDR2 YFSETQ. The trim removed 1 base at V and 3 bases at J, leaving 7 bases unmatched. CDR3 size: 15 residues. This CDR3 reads CASSLTPGQNYEQYF. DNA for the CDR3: TGCGCCAGCAGCTTGACTCCGGGACAGAACTACGAGCAGTACTTC.

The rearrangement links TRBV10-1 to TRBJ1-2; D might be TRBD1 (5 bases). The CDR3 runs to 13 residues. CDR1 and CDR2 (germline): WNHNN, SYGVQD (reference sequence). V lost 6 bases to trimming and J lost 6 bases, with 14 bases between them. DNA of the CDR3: TGCGCCAGCAGGGGGCGCCCATATGATGGCTACACCTTC. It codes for CASRGRPYDGYTF.

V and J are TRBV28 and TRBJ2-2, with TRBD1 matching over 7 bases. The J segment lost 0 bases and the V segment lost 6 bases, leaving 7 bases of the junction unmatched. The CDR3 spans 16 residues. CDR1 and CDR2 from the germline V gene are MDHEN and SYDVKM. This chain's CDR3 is CASRELQGPNTGELFF. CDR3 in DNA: TGTGCCAGCAGAGAGTTACAGGGGCCGAACACCGGGGAGCTGTTTTTT.

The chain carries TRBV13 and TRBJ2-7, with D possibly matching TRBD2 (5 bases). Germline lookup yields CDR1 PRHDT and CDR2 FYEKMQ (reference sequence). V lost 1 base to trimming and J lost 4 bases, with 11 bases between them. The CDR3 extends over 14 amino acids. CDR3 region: CASSLAGSGYEQYF. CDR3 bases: TGTGCCAGCAGCTTAGCGGGATCTGGATACGAGCAGTACTTC.

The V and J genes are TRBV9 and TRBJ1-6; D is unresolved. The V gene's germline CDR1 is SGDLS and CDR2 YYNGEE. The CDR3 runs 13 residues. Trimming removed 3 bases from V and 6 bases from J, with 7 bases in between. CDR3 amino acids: CASSDGFNSPLHF. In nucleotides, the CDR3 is TGTGCCAGCAGCGACGGTTTTAATTCACCCCTCCACTTT.

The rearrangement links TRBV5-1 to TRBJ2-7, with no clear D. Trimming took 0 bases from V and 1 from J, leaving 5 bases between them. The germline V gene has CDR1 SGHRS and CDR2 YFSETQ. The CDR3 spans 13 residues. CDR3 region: CASSLGVSYEQYF. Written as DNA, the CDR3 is TGCGCCAGCAGCTTGGGAGTTTCCTACGAGCAGTACTTC.

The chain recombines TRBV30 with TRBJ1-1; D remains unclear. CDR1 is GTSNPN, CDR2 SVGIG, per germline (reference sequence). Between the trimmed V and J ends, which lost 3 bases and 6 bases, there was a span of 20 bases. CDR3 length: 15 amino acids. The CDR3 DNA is TGTGCCTGGAGCCGAACCGGAGGACTAGACGCTGAAGCTTTCTTT. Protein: CAWSRTGGLDAEAFF.

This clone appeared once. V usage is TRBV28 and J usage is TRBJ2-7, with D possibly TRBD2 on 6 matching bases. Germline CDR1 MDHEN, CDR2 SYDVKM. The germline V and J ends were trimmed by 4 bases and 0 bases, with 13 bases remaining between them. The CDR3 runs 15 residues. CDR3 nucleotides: TGTGCCAGCAGTTCCCCCGGCGGGAACTCCTACGAGCAGTACTTC. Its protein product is CASSSPGGNSYEQYF. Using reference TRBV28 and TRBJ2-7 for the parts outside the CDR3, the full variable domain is DVKVTQSSRYLVKRTGEKVFLECVQDMDHENMFWYRQDPGLGLRLIYFSYDVKMKEKGDIPEGYSVSREKKERFSLILESASTNQTSMYLCASSSPGGNSYEQYFGPGTRLTVT.

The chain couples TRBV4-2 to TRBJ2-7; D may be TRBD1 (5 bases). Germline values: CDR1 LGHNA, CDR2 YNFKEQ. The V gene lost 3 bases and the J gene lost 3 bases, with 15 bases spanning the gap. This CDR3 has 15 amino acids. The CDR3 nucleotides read TGTGCCAGCAGCCATGAGGCAGGGAAGGGCTACGAGCAGTACTTC. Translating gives CASSHEAGKGYEQYF.

CDR3 DNA: TGTGCCAGCGGGGACAGCGGCCGAAGCACAGATACGCAGTATTTT. Protein product: CASGDSGRSTDTQYF. The V call is TRBV25-1, the J call TRBJ2-3; 7 bases are a match to TRBD1. The ends lost 8 bases at V and 0 bases at J; junction bases unmatched: 8. The CDR3 contains 15 residues. Germline loops: CDR1 MGHDK, CDR2 SYGVNS.

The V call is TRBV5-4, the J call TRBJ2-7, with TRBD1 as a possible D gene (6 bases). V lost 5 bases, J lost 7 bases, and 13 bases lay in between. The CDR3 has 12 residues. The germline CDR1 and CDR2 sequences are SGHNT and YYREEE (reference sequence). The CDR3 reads CASSGQGREQYF. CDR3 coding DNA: TGTGCCAGCAGTGGGCAGGGGCGGGAGCAGTACTTC.

CDR3 bases: TGTGCCAGCAGTACGGAAGAGACCCAGTACTTC. Residues: CASSTEETQYF. The rearrangement uses TRBV2 and TRBJ2-5; D not certain. The CDR3 extends over 11 amino acids. Trimming took off 5 bases at V and 3 bases at J, with 4 bases between the two ends. In germline, CDR1 is SNHLY, CDR2 FYNNEI. The full variable domain, in which reference TRBV2 and TRBJ2-5 provide the parts outside the CDR3, is EPEVTQTPSHQVTQMGQEVILRCVPISNHLYFYWYRQILGQKVEFLVSFYNNEISEKSEIFDDQFSVERPDGSNFTLKIRSTKLEDSAMYFCASSTEETQYFGPGTRLLVL.

The CDR3 protein is CASSLSSGGRGEQFF. CDR3 sequence (DNA): TGTGCCAGCAGTTTATCCAGCGGGGGGCGGGGTGAGCAGTTCTTC. This chain connects TRBV27 to TRBJ2-1; 9 bases agree with TRBD2. V gave up 0 bases and J gave up 9 bases; unmatched junction bases: 6. Germline V gene lookup returns CDR1 MNHEY and CDR2 SMNVEV (reference sequence). CDR3 length: 15 amino acids.

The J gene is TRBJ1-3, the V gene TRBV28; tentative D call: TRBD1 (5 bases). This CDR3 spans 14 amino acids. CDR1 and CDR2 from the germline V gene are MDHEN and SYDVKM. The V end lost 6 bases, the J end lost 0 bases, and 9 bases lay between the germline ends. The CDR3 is CASRGGRSGNTIYF. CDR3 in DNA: TGTGCCAGCAGGGGGGGACGCTCTGGAAACACCATATATTTT.

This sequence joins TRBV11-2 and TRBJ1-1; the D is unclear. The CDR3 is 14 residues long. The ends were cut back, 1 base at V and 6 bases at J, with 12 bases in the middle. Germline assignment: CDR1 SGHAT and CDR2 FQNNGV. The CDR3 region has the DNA TGTGCCAGCAGCTTAGCCGGGTCGGGGTCTGAAGCTTTCTTT. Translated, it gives CASSLAGSGSEAFF.

The CDR3 nucleotides are TGCGCCAGCAGCCAGCTGGGGAGGGGCACAGATACGCAGTATTTT. It encodes CASSQLGRGTDTQYF. The V and J genes are TRBV4-1 and TRBJ2-3; the match to TRBD2 covers 7 bases. Germline lookup yields CDR1 MGHRA and CDR2 YSYEKL. Trimming removed 3 bases from V and 1 base from J; junction bases left unmatched: 4. The CDR3 covers 15 residues.

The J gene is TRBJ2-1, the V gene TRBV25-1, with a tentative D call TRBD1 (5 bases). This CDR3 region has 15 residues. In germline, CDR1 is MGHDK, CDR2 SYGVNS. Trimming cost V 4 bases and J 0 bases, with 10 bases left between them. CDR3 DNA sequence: TGTGCCAGCAGTGGTGGACACAGCTCCTACAATGAGCAGTTCTTC. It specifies CASSGGHSSYNEQFF.

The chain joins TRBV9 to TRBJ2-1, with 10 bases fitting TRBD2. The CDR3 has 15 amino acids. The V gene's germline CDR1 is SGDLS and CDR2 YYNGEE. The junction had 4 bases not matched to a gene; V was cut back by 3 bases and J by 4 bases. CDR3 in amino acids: CASSASGGDYNEQFF. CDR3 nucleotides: TGTGCCAGCAGCGCTAGCGGGGGCGATTACAATGAGCAGTTCTTC.

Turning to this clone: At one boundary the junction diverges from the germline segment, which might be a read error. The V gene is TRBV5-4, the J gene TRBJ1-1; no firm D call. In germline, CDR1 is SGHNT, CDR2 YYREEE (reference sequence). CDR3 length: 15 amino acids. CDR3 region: CASTLLGGRNTEAFF. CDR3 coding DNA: TGTGCCAGCACCTTGTTGGGTGGGCGGAACACTGAAGCTTTCTTT. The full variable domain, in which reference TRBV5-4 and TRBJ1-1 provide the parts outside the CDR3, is ETGVTQSPTHLIKTRGQQVTLRCSSQSGHNTVSWYQQALGQGPQFIFQYYREEENGRGNFPPRFSGLQFPNYSSELNVNALELDDSALYLCASTLLGGRNTEAFFGQGTRLTVV.